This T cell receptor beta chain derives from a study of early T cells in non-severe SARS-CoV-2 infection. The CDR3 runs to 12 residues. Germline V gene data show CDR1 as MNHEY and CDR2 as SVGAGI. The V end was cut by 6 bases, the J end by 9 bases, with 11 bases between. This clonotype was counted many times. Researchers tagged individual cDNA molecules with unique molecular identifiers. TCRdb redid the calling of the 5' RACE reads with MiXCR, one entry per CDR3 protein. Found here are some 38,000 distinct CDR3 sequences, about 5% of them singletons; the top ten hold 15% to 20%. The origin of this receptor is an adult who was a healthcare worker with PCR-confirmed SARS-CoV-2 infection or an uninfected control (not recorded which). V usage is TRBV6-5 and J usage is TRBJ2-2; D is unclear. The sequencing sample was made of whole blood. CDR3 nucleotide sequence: TGTGCCAGCAGCCCCTCTGGGAGGGAGCTGTTTTTT. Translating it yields CASSPSGRELFF.